What follows is one TCR beta chain and its context. No antigen is known for it. Data came from immunoSEQ multiplex PCR; TCRdb stores just in-frame clones and leaves some out. The table has some 170,000 clones, approximately 90% seen once; the top ten hold roughly 1.5%. This sample was taken from a study of cytomegalovirus exposure and HLA in healthy donors. The CDR3 sequence is 17 residues long. Germline CDR1 LNHDA, CDR2 SQIVND (reference sequence). With 3 bases removed from V and 2 bases from J, the gap between germline ends came to 14 bases. A roughly 120-subject validation cohort, separate from the roughly 700-subject first cohort, supplied the donors. Study-wide results and limits: Within the approximately 120 validation repertoires, first-cohort TCR clusters tended to co-occur, according to a later analysis. The classifier, whose performance was assessed in both the original and validation cohorts, reportedly diagnosed cytomegalovirus status with high specificity and sensitivity.

Material: PBMCs. The genes are TRBV19 and TRBJ1-6; no firm D call. The clonotype originates from a woman under 40 in good health and CMV-seronegative. In nucleotides, the CDR3 is TGTGCCAGTAGTATTAAGCCCTATCGAACCTATAATTCACCCCTCCACTTT. As protein: CASSIKPYRTYNSPLHF.